A selection of T cell receptor beta chains follows, all from one sample in a study of CD8 T cells in ankylosing spondylitis. TCRdb re-called the 5' RACE reads through MiXCR, storing one row per CDR3 protein. The sample carries a few hundred thousand distinct CDR3 sequences, roughly 17% recorded once. What was sequenced was blood, either unsorted or a sorted T cell fraction (not recorded which). The receptors were sampled from a male donor with ankylosing spondylitis. Each CDR3 is given with its conserved first and last residue. Fields, in order: J gene, clone size, V gene, D gene, CDR3 DNA, CDR3 protein. D genes are given only for firm matches. Some rows mark clone size as missing; the rest say once, few, many or name a class of expanded clone.

>TRBJ2-6|NA|TRBV6-1|NA
TGTGCCAGCCGGGAAACTAGCTCTGGGGCCAACGTCCTGACTTTC
CASRETSSGANVLTF
>TRBJ2-3|NA|TRBV5-1|TRBD1
TGCGCCAGCAGCTTGGGCCAGGGGGCGGTAGATACGCAGTATTTT
CASSLGQGAVDTQYF
>TRBJ1-1|few|TRBV9|NA
TGTGCCAGCAGCGCTCGGGGGGTGATGAACACTGAAGCTTTCTTT
CASSARGVMNTEAFF
>TRBJ2-1|many|TRBV4-2|NA
TGTGCCAGCAGCCTTCCGGGTAATGAGCAGTTCTTC
CASSLPGNEQFF
>TRBJ2-2|few|TRBV10-3|NA
TGTGCCATCAGTGAGTCCTTGGAGCTTAGCTCAAGGGAGCTGTTTTTT
CAISESLELSSRELFF
>TRBJ1-3|NA|TRBV19|NA
TGTGCCAGTAGTATCGCCCTCGAGCGGAGAAACACCATATATTTT
CASSIALERRNTIYF
>TRBJ2-7|NA|TRBV5-6|NA
TGTGCCAGCAGCTTGATAGGCTTCGAAGGGTCCTACGAGCAGTACTTC
CASSLIGFEGSYEQYF
>TRBJ2-1|NA|TRBV11-1|NA
TGTGCCAGCAGCTCGAGGGGATATGGGGCGGATGAGCAGTTCTTC
CASSSRGYGADEQFF
>TRBJ1-2|NA|TRBV3-1|NA
TGTGCCTGCAGCCCCCGTCGAACAGGGACCCCTCTATTTAACTATGGCTACACCTTC
CACSPRRTGTPLFNYGYTF
>TRBJ1-4|once|TRBV28|TRBD1
TGTGCCAGCAGTTCCCCGGGACAGGGTATTATGAGTGAAAAACTGTTTTTT
CASSSPGQGIMSEKLFF
>TRBJ2-2|many|TRBV9|NA
TGTGCCAGCAGCCCCCCCTCGCAGGGAAGCACCGGGGAGCTGTTTTTT
CASSPPSQGSTGELFF
>TRBJ1-3|NA|TRBV28|NA
TGTGCCAGCAGGCGGGATCGCATCTCTGGAAACACCATATATTTT
CASRRDRISGNTIYF
>TRBJ1-2|few|TRBV19|TRBD1
TGTGCCAGTAGTATTGGACAGGCGACCTCTAACTATGGCTACACCTTC
CASSIGQATSNYGYTF
>TRBJ2-3|NA|TRBV19|NA
TGTGCCAGTAGCTCGGACTTGGGGACAGATACGCAGTATTTT
CASSSDLGTDTQYF
>TRBJ2-1|many|TRBV29-1|TRBD2
TGCAGCGTGATCCTAGCGGGAGGGGTATACAATGAGCAGTTCTTC
CSVILAGGVYNEQFF
>TRBJ1-2|NA|TRBV12-3/TRBV12-4|NA
TGTGCCAGCAGCCCCCAGGCTAACTATGGCTACACCTTC
CASSPQANYGYTF
>TRBJ2-1|few|TRBV24-1|TRBD2
TGTGCCACCAGTGATTTGTCTAGCGGGACCTACAATGAGCAGTTCTTC
CATSDLSSGTYNEQFF
>TRBJ1-2|few|TRBV2|NA
TGTGCCAGCAGTGTACAGGGAGGGTATGGCTACACCTTC
CASSVQGGYGYTF
>TRBJ2-1|NA|TRBV20-1|NA
TGCAGTGCTCTTGAACCCGGGACCCCTTTACTGAATGAGCAGTTCTTC
CSALEPGTPLLNEQFF
>TRBJ2-7|many|TRBV5-1|NA
TGCGCCAGCAGTCCAGGATCCTCCTACGAGCAGTACTTC
CASSPGSSYEQYF
>TRBJ1-1|NA|TRBV5-1|NA
TGCGCCAGCAGCTTGCAAGCAGGGAGCGCTGAAGCTTTCTTT
CASSLQAGSAEAFF
>TRBJ1-5|NA|TRBV20-1|TRBD1
TGCAGTGCTAGAAACGGACAGGGCGGCAATCAGCCCCAGCATTTT
CSARNGQGGNQPQHF
>TRBJ2-7|NA|TRBV20-1|NA
TGCAGTGCTAGACGACAGGCTCTCTCCTACGAGCAGTACTTC
CSARRQALSYEQYF
>TRBJ2-5|NA|TRBV12-3/TRBV12-4|NA
TGTGCCAGCAGTTTAGGAAGTCAAAACCAAGAGACCCAGTACTTC
CASSLGSQNQETQYF
>TRBJ1-3|NA|TRBV12-3/TRBV12-4|NA
TGTGCCAGCAGAACCGAGAGTTCCTCCCAGGCGACTGGAAACACCATATATTTT
CASRTESSSQATGNTIYF
>TRBJ1-6|few|TRBV6-1|NA
TGTGCCAGCAGTACGGGGACCTATAATTCACCCCTCCACTTT
CASSTGTYNSPLHF
>TRBJ2-1|few|TRBV6-5|NA
TGTGCCAGCACCGTGGGGCGCAATGAGCAGTTCTTC
CASTVGRNEQFF
>TRBJ1-3|many|TRBV10-3|TRBD1
TGTGCCATCAGTCGTCCCCAGGGGGCAGGAGGAAACACCATATATTTT
CAISRPQGAGGNTIYF
>TRBJ2-3|few|TRBV2|TRBD2
TGTGCCAGCAGGGTACTAGCGGATACGCAGTATTTT
CASRVLADTQYF
>TRBJ1-6|NA|TRBV6-5|NA
TGTGCCAGCAGTTACTCGACTGGCTTACCGGGGCCCCTCCACTTT
CASSYSTGLPGPLHF
>TRBJ2-7|few|TRBV20-1|NA
TGCAGTGCTAGAGATTACGCCGCGGGCCTCGGTTACGAGCAGTACTTC
CSARDYAAGLGYEQYF
>TRBJ2-3|many|TRBV7-2|TRBD1
TGTGCCAGCAGCTTTAGAGGGGGCCCGCGCACAGATACGCAGTATTTT
CASSFRGGPRTDTQYF
>TRBJ1-5|few|TRBV6-2/TRBV6-3|TRBD1
TGTGCCAGCAGCCCAAGGGGACAGGGGTATCATCAGCCCCAGCATTTT
CASSPRGQGYHQPQHF
>TRBJ2-7|few|TRBV20-1|NA
TGCAGTGCTAGAGGAGTTGGTGGGTCCTACGAGCAGTACTTC
CSARGVGGSYEQYF
>TRBJ1-1|few|TRBV6-1|TRBD1
TGTGCCAGCAGGGTTAGGACAGGGGGAGTGAACACTGAAGCTTTCTTT
CASRVRTGGVNTEAFF
>TRBJ2-3|NA|TRBV2|TRBD1
TGTGCCAGCAGGGTCGACAGGGAAGATACGCAGTATTTT
CASRVDREDTQYF
>TRBJ2-7|NA|TRBV7-2|NA
TGTGCCAGCAGCTTACGTCACGGCCCGGGAGAGCAGTACTTC
CASSLRHGPGEQYF
>TRBJ2-5|few|TRBV20-1|NA
TGCAGTGCTAGAGACTCCCGATACAGGGTTCCCCAAGAGACCCAGTACTTC
CSARDSRYRVPQETQYF
>TRBJ2-1|NA|TRBV28|TRBD1
TGTGCCAGCACCCCGACAGGGATTTTATTTGGTGAGCAGTTCTTC
CASTPTGILFGEQFF
>TRBJ2-5|few|TRBV27|TRBD2
TGTGCCAGCTCCGGACTAGCGGGATGGGAGACCCAGTACTTC
CASSGLAGWETQYF
>TRBJ1-2|few|TRBV20-1|NA
TGCAGTGCACCGAGGACAGCTTATGGCTACACCTTC
CSAPRTAYGYTF
>TRBJ1-1|NA|TRBV10-2|NA
TGCGCCAGCAGTGAGGGGGCAGGGGATACTGAAGCTTTCTTT
CASSEGAGDTEAFF
>TRBJ1-5|NA|TRBV6-1|NA
TGTGCCACCCGACGGGACGGTAGCAATCAGCCCCAGCATTTT
CATRRDGSNQPQHF
>TRBJ2-1|NA|TRBV7-2|TRBD1
TGTGCCAGTACACGCAAGGGGGCTGGCAATGAGCAGTTCTTC
CASTRKGAGNEQFF
>TRBJ1-1|NA|TRBV20-1|NA
TGCAGTGCTAGTAGAGAGGGGATGGCCACTGAAGCTTTCTTT
CSASREGMATEAFF
>TRBJ2-5|few|TRBV29-1|TRBD1
TGCAGCGTCGGGACAGGGAGGCAAGAGACCCAGTACTTC
CSVGTGRQETQYF
>TRBJ2-3|few|TRBV29-1|TRBD2
TGCAGCGTTGCTAGCGGGGGGGCCTCGCAGTATTTT
CSVASGGASQYF
>TRBJ2-3|many|TRBV4-3|NA
TGCGCCAGCAGCCAAGATCAGATTCGGGAGACGCAGTATTTT
CASSQDQIRETQYF
>TRBJ2-7|NA|TRBV6-6|NA
TGTGCCAGCAGTTACCCCTCCGAAGAGCAGTACTTC
CASSYPSEEQYF
>TRBJ1-1|many|TRBV3-1|NA
TGTGCCAGCAGCCAGTACGGGGGGCACGAGGAAGCTTTCTTT
CASSQYGGHEEAFF
>TRBJ2-2|NA|TRBV5-1|NA
TGCGCCAGCAGAGGCGGGTTCGCGAACACCGGGGAGCTGTTTTTT
CASRGGFANTGELFF
>TRBJ1-1|NA|TRBV27|TRBD1
TGTGCCAGCAGTACCTGGACAGGCACTGAAGCTTTCTTT
CASSTWTGTEAFF
>TRBJ2-4|few|TRBV7-2|TRBD2
TGTGCCAGCAGCCGGGAGGGACTAGCCAAAAACATTCAGTACTTC
CASSREGLAKNIQYF
>TRBJ2-3|NA|TRBV20-1|NA
TGCAGTGCCAACTTTGGCAAGCAGTATTTT
CSANFGKQYF